The present T cell receptor beta chain was sequenced within a study of cytomegalovirus exposure and HLA in healthy donors. Of note for this clone: Its antigen is undetermined.

Vbeta (60) and Jbeta (13) primers were used in the PCR. TCRdb's table, derived via immunoSEQ multiplex PCR, lists solely in-frame clones and lacks some. In the table there are 100,000 to 120,000 clones, around 80% of which are singletons. Study observations and caveats: Among donors in an Asian-associated ancestry cluster, a later analysis reportedly found fewer N-insertions than the approximately 700-donor mean. Other equally common chains were less clonally expanded than HLA-associated TCR beta chains, a later analysis showed. TCR beta sequences numbering 15,000 to 20,000 were associated with HLA alleles at 0.05 false discovery rate in a later analysis.

Material for sequencing was PBMCs. The source is a woman aged 55-69 years in good health and CMV-seropositive.

CDR3 sequence reads: CASSPQGGWSYNEQFF. CDR3 sequence (DNA): TGTGCCAGCAGCCCGCAGGGCGGATGGTCCTACAATGAGCAGTTCTTC. The gene calls are TRBV7-2 and TRBJ2-1, with a weak D call TRBD1 (5 bases). Germline CDR1 is SGHTA and CDR2 is FQGNSA. The CDR3 has 16 residues. The germline V and J ends were trimmed by 5 bases and 1 base, with 15 bases remaining between them.